The source of this T cell receptor beta chain is a study of beta chain features in type 1 diabetes. For the study at large: Healthy donors, compared against patients, showed similar age, gender and cell yields.

Study-wide findings and caveats: The study found moderately but significantly shorter TCRB CDR3s in all four CD4+ subsets of Type 1 diabetes patients.

This clone occurred many times. Its antigen is as yet unknown. Trimming pared 5 bases from V and 10 bases from J, leaving 19 bases between. Germline values: CDR1 SGDLS, CDR2 YYNGEE. This CDR3 spans 14 amino acids. All sorted populations exceeded 95% purity. The authors reverse transcribed all of the isolated RNA, so sequencing captured expressed TCRB transcripts. Clones were sequenced by immunoSEQ multiplex PCR, and TCRdb holds only the in-frame ones, with some missing. The data contain some 220,000 clones, 11% of them seen just once; the ten biggest clones take up 1% to 1.5%. This rearrangement joins TRBV9 to TRBJ2-1; tentatively, D is TRBD2 (5 bases). This sequence originates from a man younger than 35 in good health. Sequencing used central memory CD4+ T cells from blood. The DNA of the CDR3 is TGTGCCAGCAGTAGAGCTGTGGCCCCGGGGGAGCAGTTCTTC. As protein: CASSRAVAPGEQFF. Full variable domain (outside the CDR3, taken from reference TRBV9 and TRBJ2-1): DSGVTQTPKHLITATGQRVTLRCSPRSGDLSVYWYQQSLDQGLQFLIQYYNGEERAKGNILERFSAQQFPDLHSELNLSSLELGDSALYFCASSRAVAPGEQFFGPGTRLTVL.